The 21 T cell receptor beta chains presented below share a single source sample, sequenced in a study of blood T cell repertoires in COVID-19. The protocol was immunoSEQ multiplex PCR, while the TCRdb copy is restricted to in-frame clones and leaves out a portion. The table has 70,000 to 90,000 clones, 65% to 90% seen once; the top ten hold 3.8%. Sequenced: peripheral blood. The receptors were sampled from a man in his 60s with acute or convalescent COVID-19.

The rearrangement joins TRBV5-4 to TRBJ1-5; TRBD1 aligns across 7 bases. Unmatched junction bases numbered 6, after V lost 2 bases and J lost 4 bases. The germline CDR1 and CDR2 sequences are SGHNT and YYREEE (reference sequence). The CDR3 is 15 residues long. CDR3 sequence: CASSLGGTANQPQHF. DNA for the CDR3: TGTGCCAGCAGCTTAGGGGGGACAGCTAATCAGCCCCAGCATTTT.

The chain carries TRBV15 and TRBJ1-5, with 7 bases lining up with TRBD1. This CDR3 spans 17 amino acids. V shed 0 bases, J shed 3 bases, and the junction held 8 bases outside the gene matches. The germline V gene encodes CDR1 LNHNV and CDR2 YYDKDF (reference sequence). CDR3 region: CATSRDPGQTSNQPQHF. CDR3 coding DNA: TGTGCCACCAGCAGAGACCCGGGACAGACCTCCAATCAGCCCCAGCATTTT. Filled out from reference TRBV15 and TRBJ1-5, the complete variable domain reads DAMVIQNPRYQVTQFGKPVTLSCSQTLNHNVMYWYQQKSSQAPKLLFHYYDKDFNNEADTPDNFQSRRPNTSFCFLDIRSPGLGDTAMYLCATSRDPGQTSNQPQHFGDGTRLSIL.

The chain joins TRBV19 to TRBJ1-2; D unclear. Germline CDR1 is LNHDA and CDR2 is SQIVND (reference sequence). The germline V and J ends were trimmed by 7 bases and 5 bases, with 11 bases remaining between them. The CDR3 has 12 amino acids. The CDR3 region has the DNA TGTGCCAGTACGGCGGTGGGTTATGGCTACACCTTC. As protein: CASTAVGYGYTF.

The table lists this clone with a count of one. The J gene is TRBJ2-5, the V gene TRBV9, with D possibly TRBD1 on 6 matching bases. The V gene's germline CDR1 is SGDLS and CDR2 YYNGEE. V was cut by 0 bases and J by 0 bases, with 12 bases left in between. The CDR3 spans 16 residues. The CDR3 spells CASSVEGRGYQETQYF. For the CDR3, the DNA is TGTGCCAGCAGCGTAGAGGGCAGGGGTTACCAAGAGACCCAGTACTTC.

The chain joins TRBV7-2 to TRBJ2-4, with D perhaps TRBD1 (6 bases). Germline CDR1 is SGHTA and CDR2 is FQGNSA. The CDR3 consists of 16 residues. V dropped 5 bases and J dropped 1 base, with 15 bases sitting between them. CDR3: CASSPAPTGAKNIQYF. DNA for the CDR3: TGTGCCAGCAGCCCTGCTCCCACAGGGGCCAAAAACATTCAGTACTTC.

The chain recombines TRBV4-2 with TRBJ2-7, with 8 bases lining up with TRBD2. CDR1 is LGHNA and CDR2 is YNFKEQ in the germline V gene. Trimming took 0 bases from V and 6 from J; bases not matched to a gene: 10. This CDR3 has 16 amino acids. Written as DNA, the CDR3 is TGTGCCAGCAGCCAAGATGAGTACGGGGGGGCCGGCGAGCAGTACTTC. This translates into CASSQDEYGGAGEQYF.

V gene TRBV19 combines with J gene TRBJ1-2, with D unresolved. CDR1 is LNHDA and CDR2 is SQIVND in the germline V gene (reference sequence). The V and J ends lost 1 base and 2 bases respectively, with 14 bases between them. The CDR3 sequence is 16 residues long. This CDR3 reads CASSIADSARNYGYTF. In DNA, the CDR3 is TGTGCCAGTAGTATAGCTGATTCCGCTAGGAACTATGGCTACACCTTC.

The chain recombines TRBV19 with TRBJ2-6; D is possibly TRBD2 (7 bases). V was trimmed by 6 bases and J by 2 bases, leaving 17 bases between them. CDR3 size: 17 residues. Germline V gene data show CDR1 as LNHDA and CDR2 as SQIVND (reference sequence). The CDR3 nucleotides are TGTGCCAGTAGCGGGGGGCCCCAGAGGGCTGGGGCCAACGTCCTGACTTTC. Its translation is CASSGGPQRAGANVLTF.

V gene TRBV6-4 combines with J gene TRBJ1-1; D is ambiguous. CDR1 is MRHNA, CDR2 SNTAGT, per germline. The CDR3 extends over 14 amino acids. V shed 3 bases and J shed 4 bases, with 12 bases lying between them. CDR3 region: CASSEGSFSTEAFF. The CDR3 bases are TGTGCCAGCAGTGAAGGGAGTTTCTCCACTGAAGCTTTCTTT.

The chain employs TRBV10-2 and TRBJ2-5, with 8 bases fitting TRBD2. There are 14 residues in the CDR3. Germline V CDR1 and CDR2: WSHSY, SAAADI. With V trimmed by 2 bases and J by 5 bases, 4 bases remained unmatched. In DNA form, the CDR3 reads TGCGCCAGCAGTGAGCGGGGGGGCCGGGAGACCCAGTACTTC. Its translation is CASSERGGRETQYF.

The chain joins TRBV5-1 to TRBJ1-2; 7 bases fit TRBD1. The CDR3 totals 14 residues. J was trimmed by 7 bases and V by 1 base; bases with no gene match: 7. The germline V gene encodes CDR1 SGHRS and CDR2 YFSETQ. This chain's CDR3 is CASSLRDSFTGYTF. Here the CDR3 DNA reads TGCGCCAGCAGCTTGAGGGACAGTTTTACTGGCTACACCTTC.

This chain connects TRBV19 to TRBJ1-1; a weak D match, TRBD1 (6 bases). The length of the CDR3 is 11 residues. Germline CDR1 is LNHDA and CDR2 is SQIVND (reference sequence). The V end was cut by 6 bases, the J end by 8 bases, with 10 bases between. CDR3: CASRRGGEAFF. In DNA form, the CDR3 reads TGTGCCAGTAGAAGGGGGGGGGAAGCTTTCTTT.

V gene TRBV5-1 combines with J gene TRBJ2-1, with 14 nucleotides matching TRBD2. V dropped 0 bases and J dropped 1; count of bases not matched to a gene: 3. Germline values: CDR1 SGHRS, CDR2 YFSETQ. The CDR3 contains 18 residues. The CDR3 is CASSLGLAGGRSYNEQFF. The CDR3 coding sequence is TGCGCCAGCAGCTTGGGACTAGCGGGGGGGCGTTCCTACAATGAGCAGTTCTTC. Full variable domain (rest looked up from reference TRBV5-1 and TRBJ2-1): KAGVTQTPRYLIKTRGQQVTLSCSPISGHRSVSWYQQTPGQGLQFLFEYFSETQRNKGNFPGRFSGRQFSNSRSEMNVSTLELGDSALYLCASSLGLAGGRSYNEQFFGPGTRLTVL.

This rearrangement joins TRBV19 to TRBJ1-5, with no clear D. Trimming took off 9 bases at V and 0 bases at J, with 12 bases between the two ends. The CDR3 has 14 amino acids. Germline assignment: CDR1 LNHDA and CDR2 SQIVND (reference sequence). CDR3 sequence (DNA): TGTGCCAGCACTCCGGGGTATAGCAATCAGCCCCAGCATTTT. Encoded protein: CASTPGYSNQPQHF.

The chain recombines TRBV19 with TRBJ2-5; 9 bases align to TRBD1. CDR1 and CDR2 (germline): LNHDA, SQIVND (reference sequence). This CDR3 has 14 residues. The ends lost 6 bases at V and 5 bases at J; junction bases unmatched: 7. The CDR3 spells CASSEQGAAETQYF. The CDR3 nucleotides read TGTGCCAGTAGCGAACAGGGGGCAGCGGAGACCCAGTACTTC.

CDR3 sequence reads: CASTATARNEKLFF. As DNA, the CDR3 is TGTGCCAGCACCGCGACAGCCCGGAATGAAAAACTGTTTTTT. The chain couples TRBV7-9 to TRBJ1-4; the D gene is possibly TRBD1 (5 bases). The germline V and J ends were trimmed by 7 bases and 5 bases, with 14 bases remaining between them. The CDR3 has 14 residues. Germline V lookup: CDR1 SEHNR, CDR2 FQNEAQ (reference sequence).

This rearrangement joins TRBV30 to TRBJ1-2; 9 nucleotides align to TRBD1. Germline V lookup: CDR1 GTSNPN, CDR2 SVGIG (reference sequence). The ends lost 5 bases at V and 4 bases at J; junction bases unmatched: 2. The length of the CDR3 is 12 residues. The CDR3 spells CAWGQGSYGYTF. CDR3 DNA sequence: TGTGCCTGGGGACAGGGGAGCTATGGCTACACCTTC.

This rearrangement joins TRBV5-1 to TRBJ1-1; possible D gene TRBD1, 5 bases. This CDR3 comprises 14 residues. With 1 base removed from V and 4 bases from J, the gap between germline ends came to 11 bases. Per germline, CDR1 SGHRS and CDR2 YFSETQ. DNA of the CDR3: TGCGCCAGCAGCTTGCAAGGGGTGACCACTGAAGCTTTCTTT. Translated: CASSLQGVTTEAFF.

V and J are TRBV5-4 and TRBJ2-1; perhaps TRBD2 as D (6 bases). The CDR3 length is 16 residues. V dropped 6 bases and J dropped 8 bases, with 24 bases sitting between them. Germline values: CDR1 SGHNT, CDR2 YYREEE (reference sequence). The CDR3 sequence: CASTSYATSFGHEQFF. DNA of the CDR3: TGTGCCAGCACCTCCTACGCGACTAGTTTTGGCCATGAGCAGTTCTTC. The full variable domain, with the rest looked up from reference TRBV5-4 and TRBJ2-1, is ETGVTQSPTHLIKTRGQQVTLRCSSQSGHNTVSWYQQALGQGPQFIFQYYREEENGRGNFPPRFSGLQFPNYSSELNVNALELDDSALYLCASTSYATSFGHEQFFGPGTRLTVL.

The chain carries TRBV5-1 and TRBJ2-5; the D gene is possibly TRBD2 (7 bases). The germline gives CDR1 SGHRS, CDR2 YFSETQ. The V gene lost 3 bases and the J gene lost 6 bases, with 18 bases spanning the gap. The length of the CDR3 is 15 residues. CDR3 amino acids: CASSWWGGDEKTQYF. The DNA for the CDR3 is TGCGCCAGCAGCTGGTGGGGGGGCGACGAGAAGACCCAGTACTTC.

The V gene is TRBV28, the J gene TRBJ1-4, with 7 bases fitting TRBD1. The junction had 3 bases not matched to a gene; V was cut back by 1 base and J by 7 bases. There are 14 residues in the CDR3. CDR1 is MDHEN, CDR2 SYDVKM, per germline. In DNA form, the CDR3 reads TGTGCCAGCAGTTTATACAGGGGAGGTGAAAAACTGTTTTTT. As protein: CASSLYRGGEKLFF.